This is a list of T cell receptor beta chains from one sample in a study of blood T cells in healthy people across ages. TCRdb independently ran MiXCR on the 5' RACE reads; one entry per CDR3 protein. Here the sample spans roughly 1.9 million distinct CDR3 sequences, around 42% being singletons. Sequencing used blood. The receptors were sampled from a human donor in good health. Each CDR3 is given with its conserved first and last residue. A D gene is named only where the DNA matches it firmly. Size is omitted from some rows. Given values are once, few, many or a class for expanded clones.

>TRBV12-3/TRBV12-4|TRBJ2-1|-|TRBD1
CASSLGVRGRNEQFF
TGTGCCAGCAGTTTAGGTGTTAGGGGGCGTAATGAGCAGTTCTTC
>TRBV20-1|TRBJ2-3|few|TRBD1
CSAGDRRRTDTQYF
TGCAGTGCTGGGGACAGGAGGAGGACAGATACGCAGTATTTT
>TRBV20-1|TRBJ2-1|-|-
CSATLGFYEQFF
TGCAGTGCGACCCTAGGATTCTATGAGCAGTTCTTC
>TRBV6-2/TRBV6-3|TRBJ1-1|few|-
CASSYSRQNTEAFF
TGTGCCAGCAGTTACTCGAGACAGAACACTGAAGCTTTCTTT
>TRBV7-8|TRBJ2-1|-|TRBD2
CASSLRGLQYNEQFF
TGTGCCAGCAGCTTAAGGGGACTACAGTACAATGAGCAGTTCTTC
>TRBV2|TRBJ2-7|-|TRBD1
CATERQGVRYEQYF
TGTGCCACCGAACGACAGGGGGTCAGGTACGAGCAGTACTTC
>TRBV6-2/TRBV6-3|TRBJ2-5|few|-
CASTDTGTQYF
TGTGCCAGCACGGATACAGGAACCCAGTACTTC
>TRBV9|TRBJ2-2|-|TRBD2
CASSVGLAGDPNTGELFF
TGTGCCAGCAGCGTAGGCCTAGCGGGGGACCCGAACACCGGGGAGCTGTTTTTT
>TRBV7-2|TRBJ1-6|-|TRBD1
CASSLGGGGYGSPLHF
TGTGCCAGCAGCTTAGGTGGAGGGGGCTATGGTTCACCCCTCCACTTT
>TRBV11-3|TRBJ2-3|few|-
CASSSDYRGDTQYF
TGTGCCAGCAGCTCCGACTATCGGGGGGATACGCAGTATTTT
>TRBV5-1|TRBJ1-4|-|TRBD1
CASSFQGQGNEKLFF
TGCGCCAGCAGCTTTCAGGGACAGGGGAATGAAAAACTGTTTTTT
>TRBV20-1|TRBJ2-5|-|TRBD2
CSARDWRGGIGETQYF
TGCAGTGCTAGAGATTGGCGGGGGGGAATCGGAGAGACCCAGTACTTC
>TRBV7-2|TRBJ2-1|once|-
CASSSTPGVEQFF
TGTGCCAGCAGCTCCACCCCAGGGGTTGAGCAGTTCTTC
>TRBV15|TRBJ2-2|-|TRBD2
CATSRLRGVDTGELFF
TGTGCCACCAGCAGATTACGGGGGGTGGACACCGGGGAGCTGTTTTTT
>TRBV7-2|TRBJ2-7|-|-
CASSLSSFSHEQYF
TGTGCCAGCAGCTTAAGTAGTTTTTCCCACGAGCAGTACTTC
>TRBV29-1|TRBJ1-2|-|-
CSVEEPYGYTF
TGCAGCGTTGAGGAACCGTATGGCTACACCTTC
>TRBV20-1|TRBJ1-1|-|-
CSAVPDSLNTEAFF
TGCAGTGCTGTCCCGGACAGCTTGAACACTGAAGCTTTCTTT
>TRBV28|TRBJ1-5|-|-
CASTITLNSNQPQHF
TGTGCCAGCACCATTACCCTAAATAGCAATCAGCCCCAGCATTTT
>TRBV24-1|TRBJ2-5|-|-
CATSPTVRETQYF
TGTGCCACCAGTCCGACAGTCCGAGAGACCCAGTACTTC
>TRBV6-5|TRBJ2-1|few|-
CASTSGHNEQFF
TGTGCCTCAACCTCAGGGCACAATGAGCAGTTCTTC
>TRBV20-1|TRBJ2-7|-|-
CSANTGTLYEQYF
TGCAGTGCTAATACCGGGACATTGTACGAGCAGTACTTC
>TRBV7-3|TRBJ2-5|-|TRBD2
CASSAGGAQYF
TGTGCCAGCAGCGCCGGGGGGGCCCAGTACTTC
>TRBV28|TRBJ2-1|-|-
CASWTVSYNEQFF
TGTGCCAGCTGGACAGTCTCATACAATGAGCAGTTCTTC
>TRBV12-3/TRBV12-4|TRBJ2-5|few|-
CASSSFDSPQETQYF
TGTGCCAGCAGCTCCTTCGACAGCCCACAAGAGACCCAGTACTTC
>TRBV15|TRBJ2-1|-|-
CATSIVAEYNEQFF
TGTGCCACCAGCATAGTAGCAGAGTATAATGAGCAGTTCTTC
>TRBV2|TRBJ2-1|few|-
CASSDGPYNEQFF
TGTGCCAGCAGTGACGGACCCTACAATGAGCAGTTCTTC
>TRBV24-1|TRBJ1-5|-|-
CATSDESQPQHF
TGTGCCACCAGCGACGAAAGTCAGCCCCAGCATTTT
>TRBV7-9|TRBJ1-1|few|-
CASSSSVWRTEDPFEAFF
TGTGCCAGCAGCTCCTCGGTGTGGAGAACAGAGGATCCCTTTGAAGCTTTCTTT
>TRBV27|TRBJ2-1|few|TRBD2
CASSLYSLAGGFEQFF
TGTGCCAGCAGTTTATACAGTCTAGCGGGGGGCTTTGAGCAGTTCTTC
>TRBV7-9|TRBJ2-3|-|-
CVSSPGGGRRTDTQYF
TGTGTCAGCAGCCCCGGAGGGGGGCGGAGGACAGATACGCAGTATTTT
>TRBV20-1|TRBJ1-2|few|-
CSAERPRGGPYGYTF
TGCAGTGCTGAACGGCCGAGGGGTGGACCCTATGGCTACACCTTC
>TRBV6-1|TRBJ2-1|-|TRBD2
CASSPGLAGVTYNEQFF
TGTGCCAGCAGCCCGGGACTAGCGGGGGTAACCTACAATGAGCAGTTCTTC
>TRBV5-1|TRBJ2-7|many|-
CASSPGDHSYEQYF
TGCGCCAGCAGCCCAGGGGACCACTCCTACGAGCAGTACTTC
>TRBV3-1|TRBJ2-4|-|-
CASSHTAVAKNIQYF
TGTGCCAGCAGCCACACCGCGGTAGCCAAAAACATTCAGTACTTC
>TRBV7-9|TRBJ2-1|-|TRBD1
CASSQIRTGEYNEQFF
TGTGCCAGCAGCCAGATCCGGACAGGAGAGTACAATGAGCAGTTCTTC
>TRBV3-1|TRBJ2-1|-|-
CASSTDDYNSYNEQFF
TGTGCCAGCAGTACGGACGACTACAACTCCTACAATGAGCAGTTCTTC